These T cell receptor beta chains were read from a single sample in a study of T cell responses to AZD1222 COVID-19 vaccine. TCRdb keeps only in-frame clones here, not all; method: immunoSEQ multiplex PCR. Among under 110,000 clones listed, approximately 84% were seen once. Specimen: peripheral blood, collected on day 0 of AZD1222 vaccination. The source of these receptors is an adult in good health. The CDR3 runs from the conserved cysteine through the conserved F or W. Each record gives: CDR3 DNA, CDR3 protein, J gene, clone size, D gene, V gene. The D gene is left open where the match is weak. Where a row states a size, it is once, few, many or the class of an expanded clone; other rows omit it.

TGCGCCAGCAGCCTAGCGGGGATTTCTACTAGCACAGATACGCAGTATTTT | CASSLAGISTSTDTQYF | TRBJ2-3 | . | TRBD2 | TRBV5-1
TGCGCCAGCAGCGGCCAGGGGTCCTTTGCCTACGAGCAGTACTTC | CASSGQGSFAYEQYF | TRBJ2-7 | . | . | TRBV5-1
TGTGCCAGCAGCATCCGCAACGGGGAGCTGTTTTTT | CASSIRNGELFF | TRBJ2-2 | . | . | TRBV11-2
TGTGCCGGCAGCGAGGGCTTAGCTACATTGCATCATCAGCCCCAGCATTTT | CAGSEGLATLHHQPQHF | TRBJ1-5 | once | . | TRBV21-1
TGCAGCGTTGAAGGCGGAGGAAATGAGCAGTTCTTC | CSVEGGGNEQFF | TRBJ2-1 | once | . | TRBV29-1
TGTGCCAGTAGTCCGGCCAGGGCTTCAACCTACGAGCAGTACTTC | CASSPARASTYEQYF | TRBJ2-7 | . | . | TRBV19
TGTGCCAGCAGCCCGCTAGAAAGTCAGCCCCAGCATTTT | CASSPLESQPQHF | TRBJ1-5 | . | . | TRBV28
TGTGCCAGTAGTAGTCCCGGGACAGGGGGGATTGCTGAAGCTTTCTTT | CASSSPGTGGIAEAFF | TRBJ1-1 | . | TRBD1 | TRBV19
TGTGCCAGTACCCGACAGGGACTAGCGGGAAACAATGAGCAGTTCTTC | CASTRQGLAGNNEQFF | TRBJ2-1 | . | TRBD2 | TRBV19
TGTGCCAGCAGCCGTACGGGGGAGACAGATACGCAGTATTTT | CASSRTGETDTQYF | TRBJ2-3 | . | . | TRBV5-4
TGTGCCAGCAGCCAACGTGCTGCAGAGACCCAGTACTTC | CASSQRAAETQYF | TRBJ2-5 | . | . | TRBV3-1/TRBV3-2
TGTGCCAGCAGTGAAGCAGGGATCGGGGAGCTGTTTTTT | CASSEAGIGELFF | TRBJ2-2 | . | . | TRBV25-1
TGTGCCAGCAGCCAGGGCCCCGATGGGAGAACTAACTATGGCTACACCTTC | CASSQGPDGRTNYGYTF | TRBJ1-2 | . | . | TRBV3-1/TRBV3-2
TGTGCCAGCAGCCAAGTGAGGACAGGGGGTATCACCGGGGAGCTGTTTTTT | CASSQVRTGGITGELFF | TRBJ2-2 | . | TRBD1 | TRBV3-1/TRBV3-2
TGCAGCGTGGTAAAGGGGCTAAGAAACTCCTACAATGAGCAGTTCTTC | CSVVKGLRNSYNEQFF | TRBJ2-1 | . | . | TRBV29-1
TGTGCCAGCAGCTTGGTGCTTACCGGGACTAGCGGCTACGAGCAGTACTTC | CASSLVLTGTSGYEQYF | TRBJ2-7 | . | TRBD2 | TRBV5-5
TGTGCCAGCAGTTCCGCAGGGATCCTTTCTAGCACAGATACGCAGTATTTT | CASSSAGILSSTDTQYF | TRBJ2-3 | . | . | TRBV28
TGTGCCAGCAGCCCCAGCTTAGCGGGAGGGAGCTACGAGCAGTACTTC | CASSPSLAGGSYEQYF | TRBJ2-7 | . | TRBD2 | TRBV7-6
TGTGCCAGCAGCTTAGCGCAAGGACTAGAAGGCGGGGAGCAGTTCTTC | CASSLAQGLEGGEQFF | TRBJ2-1 | . | TRBD2 | TRBV7-6
TGTGCCACCAGTGGCCCCGTAGATTACAATGAGCAGTTCTTC | CATSGPVDYNEQFF | TRBJ2-1 | few | . | TRBV24-1
TGTGCCAGCAGCTTGGACAGCGTCGAAGCTTTCTTT | CASSLDSVEAFF | TRBJ1-1 | . | . | TRBV5-4
TGTGCCAGCGAGTACAGGTCCTACGAGCAGTACTTC | CASEYRSYEQYF | TRBJ2-7 | . | . | TRBV2
TGTGCCAGCCGGGGCAGGGAAGGCTACGAGCAGTACTTC | CASRGREGYEQYF | TRBJ2-7 | . | . | TRBV5-6
TGTGCCAGTAGTATCCGACTAGCGGCCTCCTACGAGCAGTACTTC | CASSIRLAASYEQYF | TRBJ2-7 | . | TRBD2 | TRBV19
TGTGCCAGTAGTATAGATCCTAGCGGGGCCTACAATGAGCAGTTCTTC | CASSIDPSGAYNEQFF | TRBJ2-1 | few | TRBD2 | TRBV19
TGTGCCAGCAGTCCCGGGTGGGCCAATCAGCCCCAGCATTTT | CASSPGWANQPQHF | TRBJ1-5 | once | . | TRBV28
TGTGCCAGCAGCTTAGGGGGGCGAAACAATCAGCCCCAGCATTTT | CASSLGGRNNQPQHF | TRBJ1-5 | . | . | TRBV7-9
TGTGCCAGCAGCTTAGCGGTGGGATCCTACAATGAGCAGTTCTTC | CASSLAVGSYNEQFF | TRBJ2-1 | . | . | TRBV11-3
TGTGCCAGCAGTTACTCGTCCGGGCAAGCACACCCACAGTTCTTC | CASSYSSGQAHPQFF | TRBJ2-1 | . | . | TRBV6-5
TGCGCCAGCAGTGAGTCCCACAGGGTCTACGAGCAGTACTTC | CASSESHRVYEQYF | TRBJ2-7 | . | . | TRBV10-1
TGTGCCAGCACAGTTTGGGGTGTGAGGGACGTCAATCAGCCCCAGCATTTT | CASTVWGVRDVNQPQHF | TRBJ1-5 | . | . | TRBV28
TGCGCCAGCAGCTTGGCCGGGACAGATCACAATGAGCAGTTCTTC | CASSLAGTDHNEQFF | TRBJ2-1 | once | TRBD1 | TRBV5-1
TGTGCCAGTAGTTCGACAGGCGGGAATTCACCCCTCCACTTT | CASSSTGGNSPLHF | TRBJ1-6 | . | . | TRBV19
TGTGCCAGCAGCGTAGCTACCCAGGGGATCTACGAGCAGTACTTC | CASSVATQGIYEQYF | TRBJ2-7 | . | . | TRBV9
TGTGCCAGCAGCTTTCAGACTAGCGGATCCTACGAGCAGTACTTC | CASSFQTSGSYEQYF | TRBJ2-7 | . | TRBD2 | TRBV9
TGTGCCACAGGGCAGCCTAACTATGGCTACACCTTC | CATGQPNYGYTF | TRBJ1-2 | . | . | TRBV19
TGCGCCAGCCATCTAGCGGGGGGGGATGAGCAGTTCTTC | CASHLAGGDEQFF | TRBJ2-1 | once | TRBD2 | TRBV10-2
TGTGCCACCAGTGATTACACAGGGGACAAATGGTTCTTC | CATSDYTGDKWFF | TRBJ2-1 | once | TRBD1 | TRBV24-1
TGTGCCAGCAGCCAAGGGCTAGCGGGAGTTGAGCAGTACTTC | CASSQGLAGVEQYF | TRBJ2-7 | . | TRBD2 | TRBV3-1/TRBV3-2
TGTGCCAGCAGCCAATCGGATAGCAATCAGCCCCAGCATTTT | CASSQSDSNQPQHF | TRBJ1-5 | . | . | TRBV14
TGTGCCAGCAGCTTAGGGGGACTAGCGACTGAGCAGTTCTTC | CASSLGGLATEQFF | TRBJ2-1 | . | TRBD2 | TRBV13
TGTGCCAGCCGACGGCTGGGCGGGGGTATAGGAAACACTGAAGCTTTCTTT | CASRRLGGGIGNTEAFF | TRBJ1-1 | . | . | TRBV11-2
TGCGCCAGCAGCTTGGTGGGGACCACTGAAGCTTTCTTT | CASSLVGTTEAFF | TRBJ1-1 | . | . | TRBV5-1